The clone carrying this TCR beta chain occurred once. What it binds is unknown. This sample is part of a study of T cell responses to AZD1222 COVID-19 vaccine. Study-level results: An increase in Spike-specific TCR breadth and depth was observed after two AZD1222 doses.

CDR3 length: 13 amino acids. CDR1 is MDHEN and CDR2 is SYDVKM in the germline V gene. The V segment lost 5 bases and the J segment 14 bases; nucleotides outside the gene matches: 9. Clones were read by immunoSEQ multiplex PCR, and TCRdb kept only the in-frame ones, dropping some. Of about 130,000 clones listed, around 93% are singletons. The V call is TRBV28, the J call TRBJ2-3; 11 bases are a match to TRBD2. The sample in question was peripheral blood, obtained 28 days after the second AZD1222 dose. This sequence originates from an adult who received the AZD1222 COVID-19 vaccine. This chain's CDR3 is CASSPPTSGIRYF. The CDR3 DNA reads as TGTGCCAGCAGTCCGCCGACTAGCGGGATTCGGTATTTT. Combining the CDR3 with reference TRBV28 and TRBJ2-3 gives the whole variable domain DVKVTQSSRYLVKRTGEKVFLECVQDMDHENMFWYRQDPGLGLRLIYFSYDVKMKEKGDIPEGYSVSREKKERFSLILESASTNQTSMYLCASSPPTSGIRYFGPGTRLTVL.